A single sample gave rise to the 3 T cell receptor beta chains below, sequenced in a study of blood T cell repertoires in COVID-19. Profiled with immunoSEQ multiplex PCR; TCRdb holds only in-frame clones, not every one. Among almost 300,000 clones listed, around 86% were seen once. Sample: peripheral blood. These receptors came from a man between 65 and 85 years old with acute or convalescent COVID-19.

The rearrangement uses TRBV10-3 and TRBJ2-7; D might be TRBD2 (6 bases). CDR3 length equals 13 residues. Per germline, CDR1 ENHRY and CDR2 SYGVKD. V was cut by 3 bases and J by 7 bases, with 13 bases left in between. CDR3 sequence reads: CAISEGGNGEQYF. The CDR3, as DNA: TGTGCCATCAGTGAAGGAGGGAATGGTGAGCAGTACTTC.

This clone turned up a few times. The chain combines TRBV19 with TRBJ2-3; 7 bases are a match to TRBD1. Losses at the gene ends were 2 bases for V and 4 bases for J; bases not matched to a gene: 0. Germline V gene sequence: CDR1 LNHDA, CDR2 SQIVND (reference sequence). There are 13 residues in the CDR3. CDR3 amino acids: CASSIQGADTQYF. For the CDR3, the DNA is TGTGCCAGTAGTATACAGGGGGCAGATACGCAGTATTTT.

This chain connects TRBV5-6 to TRBJ1-6; TRBD1 might be the D (5 bases). There are 15 residues in the CDR3. Deletions cut 4 bases from V and 0 bases from J, with 8 bases between. The germline V gene encodes CDR1 SGHDT and CDR2 YYEEEE. The CDR3 DNA reads as TGTGCCAGCAGCACCAGGGCCTCCTATAATTCACCCCTCCACTTT. Its translation: CASSTRASYNSPLHF.